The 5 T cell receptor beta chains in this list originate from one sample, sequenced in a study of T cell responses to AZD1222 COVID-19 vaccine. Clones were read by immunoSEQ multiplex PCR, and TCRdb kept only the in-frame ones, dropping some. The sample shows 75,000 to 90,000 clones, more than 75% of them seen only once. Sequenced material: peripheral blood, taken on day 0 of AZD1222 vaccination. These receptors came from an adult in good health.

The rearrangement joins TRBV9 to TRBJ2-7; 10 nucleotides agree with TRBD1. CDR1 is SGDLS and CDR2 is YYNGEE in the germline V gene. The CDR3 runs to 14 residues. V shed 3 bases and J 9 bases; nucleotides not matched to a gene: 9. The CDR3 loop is CASSATGGKVGQYF. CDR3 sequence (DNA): TGTGCCAGCAGCGCGACAGGGGGCAAAGTAGGGCAGTACTTC.

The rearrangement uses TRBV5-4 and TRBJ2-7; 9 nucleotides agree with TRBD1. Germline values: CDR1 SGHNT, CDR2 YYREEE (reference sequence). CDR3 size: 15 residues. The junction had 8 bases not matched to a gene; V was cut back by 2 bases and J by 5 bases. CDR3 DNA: TGTGCCAGCAGCTTCCTAGACAGGGGGACCCACGAGCAGTACTTC. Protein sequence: CASSFLDRGTHEQYF.

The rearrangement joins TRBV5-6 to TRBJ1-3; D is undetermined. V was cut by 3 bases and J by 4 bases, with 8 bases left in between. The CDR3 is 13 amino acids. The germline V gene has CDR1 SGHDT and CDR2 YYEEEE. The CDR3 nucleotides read TGTGCCAGCAGCTCCGAACGAGGAAACACCATATATTTT. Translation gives CASSSERGNTIYF. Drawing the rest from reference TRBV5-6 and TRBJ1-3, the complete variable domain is DAGVTQSPTHLIKTRGQQVTLRCSPKSGHDTVSWYQQALGQGPQFIFQYYEEEERQRGNFPDRFSGHQFPNYSSELNVNALLLGDSALYLCASSSERGNTIYFGEGSWLTVV.

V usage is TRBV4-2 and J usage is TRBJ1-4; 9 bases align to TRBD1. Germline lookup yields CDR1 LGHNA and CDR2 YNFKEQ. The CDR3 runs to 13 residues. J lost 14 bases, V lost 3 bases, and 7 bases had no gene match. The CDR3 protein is CASSQGLDRGLFF. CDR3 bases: TGTGCCAGCAGCCAGGGGCTGGACAGGGGCCTGTTTTTT.

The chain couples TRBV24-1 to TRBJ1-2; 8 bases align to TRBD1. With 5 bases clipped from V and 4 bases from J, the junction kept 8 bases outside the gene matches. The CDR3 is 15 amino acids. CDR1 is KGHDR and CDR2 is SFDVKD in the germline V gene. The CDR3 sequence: CATSGTQGAPYGYTF. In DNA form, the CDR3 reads TGTGCCACCAGTGGGACCCAGGGGGCTCCCTATGGCTACACCTTC.